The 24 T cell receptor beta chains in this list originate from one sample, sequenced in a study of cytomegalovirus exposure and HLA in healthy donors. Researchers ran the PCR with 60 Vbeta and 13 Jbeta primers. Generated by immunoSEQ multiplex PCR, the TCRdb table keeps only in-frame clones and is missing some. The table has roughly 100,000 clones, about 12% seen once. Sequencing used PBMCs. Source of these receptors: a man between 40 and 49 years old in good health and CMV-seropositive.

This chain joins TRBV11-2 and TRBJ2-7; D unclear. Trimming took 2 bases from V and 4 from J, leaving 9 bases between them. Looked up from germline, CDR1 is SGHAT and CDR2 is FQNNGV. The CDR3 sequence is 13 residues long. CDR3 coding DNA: TGTGCCAGCAGCTTAAATCCAGGATACGAGCAGTACTTC. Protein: CASSLNPGYEQYF.

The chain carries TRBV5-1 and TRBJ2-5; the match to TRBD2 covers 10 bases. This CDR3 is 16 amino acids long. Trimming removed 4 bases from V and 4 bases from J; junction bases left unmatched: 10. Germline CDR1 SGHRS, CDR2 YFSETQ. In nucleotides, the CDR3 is TGCGCCAGCAGCCCCGAAGGGAGCGGGAGGGGAGAGACCCAGTACTTC. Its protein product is CASSPEGSGRGETQYF.

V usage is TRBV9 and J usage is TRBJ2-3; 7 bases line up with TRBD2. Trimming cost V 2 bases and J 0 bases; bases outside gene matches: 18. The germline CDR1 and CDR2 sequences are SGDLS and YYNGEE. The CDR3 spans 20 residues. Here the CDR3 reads CASSVGGSVGVPISTDTQYF. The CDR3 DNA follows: TGTGCCAGCAGCGTGGGAGGGAGCGTGGGGGTGCCAATCAGCACAGATACGCAGTATTTT.

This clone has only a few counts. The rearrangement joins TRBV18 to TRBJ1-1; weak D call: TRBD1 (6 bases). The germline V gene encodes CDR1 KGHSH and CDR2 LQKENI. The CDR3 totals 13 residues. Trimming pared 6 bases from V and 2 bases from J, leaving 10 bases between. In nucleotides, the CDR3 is TGTGCCAGCTCGCCGGGACAAAACACTGAAGCTTTCTTT. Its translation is CASSPGQNTEAFF.

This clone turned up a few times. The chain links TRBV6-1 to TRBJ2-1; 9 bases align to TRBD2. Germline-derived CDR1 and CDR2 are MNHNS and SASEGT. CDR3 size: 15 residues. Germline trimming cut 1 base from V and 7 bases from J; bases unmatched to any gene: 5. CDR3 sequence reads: CASSEVSSGVNEQFF. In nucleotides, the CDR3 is TGTGCCAGCAGTGAAGTGTCTAGCGGGGTTAATGAGCAGTTCTTC.

The CDR3 sequence is CASSGGTVDYEQYF. In DNA, the CDR3 is TGTGCCAGTAGTGGAGGGACAGTAGATTACGAGCAGTACTTC. J is TRBJ2-7 and V is TRBV19; a possible D gene is TRBD1 (7 bases). Trimming removed 5 bases at V and 4 bases at J, with 15 bases between. The length of the CDR3 is 14 residues. The germline gives CDR1 LNHDA, CDR2 SQIVND (reference sequence).

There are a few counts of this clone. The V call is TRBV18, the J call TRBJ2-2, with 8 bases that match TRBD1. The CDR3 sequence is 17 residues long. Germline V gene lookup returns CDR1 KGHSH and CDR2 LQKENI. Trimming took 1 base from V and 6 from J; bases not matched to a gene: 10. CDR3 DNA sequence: TGTGCCAGCTCACCACAGAGGACAGGGATTTTGGCCGGGGAGCTGTTTTTT. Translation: CASSPQRTGILAGELFF.

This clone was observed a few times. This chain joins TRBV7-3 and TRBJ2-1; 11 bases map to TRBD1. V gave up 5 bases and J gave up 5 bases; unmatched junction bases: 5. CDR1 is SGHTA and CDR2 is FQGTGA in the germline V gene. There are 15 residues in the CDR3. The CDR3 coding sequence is TGTGCCAGCAGCGTCGGGACAGGGGGTCACAATGAGCAGTTCTTC. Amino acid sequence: CASSVGTGGHNEQFF. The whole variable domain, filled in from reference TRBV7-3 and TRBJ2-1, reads GAGVSQTPSNKVTEKGKYVELRCDPISGHTALYWYRQSLGQGPEFLIYFQGTGAADDSGLPNDRFFAVRPEGSVSTLKIQRTERGDSAVYLCASSVGTGGHNEQFFGPGTRLTVL.

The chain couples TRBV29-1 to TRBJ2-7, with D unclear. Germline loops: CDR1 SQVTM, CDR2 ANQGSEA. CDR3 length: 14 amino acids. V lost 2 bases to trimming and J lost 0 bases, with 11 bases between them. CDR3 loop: CSVEIGPVSYEQYF. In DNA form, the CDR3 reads TGCAGCGTTGAAATTGGGCCAGTCTCCTACGAGCAGTACTTC.

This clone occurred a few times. The DNA for the CDR3 is TGTGCCAGCAGGGGACAGTCCTCCTACGAGCAGTACTTC. Protein product: CASRGQSSYEQYF. This rearrangement joins TRBV6-5 to TRBJ2-7; 7 positions agree with TRBD1. J gave up 0 bases and V 6 bases, and 2 bases lay outside the gene matches. This CDR3 spans 13 amino acids. In germline, CDR1 is MNHEY, CDR2 SVGAGI.

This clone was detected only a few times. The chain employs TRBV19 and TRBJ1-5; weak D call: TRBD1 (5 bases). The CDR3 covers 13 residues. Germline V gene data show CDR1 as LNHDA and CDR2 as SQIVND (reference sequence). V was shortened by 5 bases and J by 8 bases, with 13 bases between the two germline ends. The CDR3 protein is CASSALRVEPQHF. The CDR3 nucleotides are TGTGCCAGTAGTGCCCTCAGGGTTGAGCCCCAGCATTTT.

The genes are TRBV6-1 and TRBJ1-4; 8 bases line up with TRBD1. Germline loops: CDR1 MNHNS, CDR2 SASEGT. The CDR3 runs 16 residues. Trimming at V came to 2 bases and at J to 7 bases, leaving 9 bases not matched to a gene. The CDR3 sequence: CASSERGRGLGEKLFF. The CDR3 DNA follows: TGTGCCAGCAGTGAACGGGGCAGGGGGCTTGGTGAAAAACTGTTTTTT.

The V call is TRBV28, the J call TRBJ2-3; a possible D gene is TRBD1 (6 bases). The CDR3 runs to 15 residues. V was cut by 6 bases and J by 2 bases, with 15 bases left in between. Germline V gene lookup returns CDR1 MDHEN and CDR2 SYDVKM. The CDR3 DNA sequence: TGTGCCAGCAGCGGTAACAGGGATCACACAGATACGCAGTATTTT. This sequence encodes CASSGNRDHTDTQYF.

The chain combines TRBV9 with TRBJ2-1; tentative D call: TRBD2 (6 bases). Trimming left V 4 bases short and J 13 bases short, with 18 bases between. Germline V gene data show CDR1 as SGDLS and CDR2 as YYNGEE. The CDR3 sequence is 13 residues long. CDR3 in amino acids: CASSPTPGSGQFF. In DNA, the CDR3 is TGTGCCAGCAGCCCAACCCCCGGGAGTGGTCAGTTCTTC.

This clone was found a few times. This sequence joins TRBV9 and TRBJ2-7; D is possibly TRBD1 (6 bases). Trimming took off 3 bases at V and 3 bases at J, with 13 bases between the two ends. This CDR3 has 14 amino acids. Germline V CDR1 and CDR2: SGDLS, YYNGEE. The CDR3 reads CASSAPKGGYEQYF. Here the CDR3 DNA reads TGTGCCAGCAGCGCACCCAAAGGGGGCTACGAGCAGTACTTC.

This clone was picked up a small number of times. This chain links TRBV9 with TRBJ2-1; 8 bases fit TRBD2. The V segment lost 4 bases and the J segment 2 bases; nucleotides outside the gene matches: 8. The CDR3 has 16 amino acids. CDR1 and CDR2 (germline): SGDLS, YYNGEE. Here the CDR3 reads CASSLAPGGTYNEQFF. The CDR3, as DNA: TGTGCCAGCAGCCTTGCTCCGGGAGGGACCTACAATGAGCAGTTCTTC.

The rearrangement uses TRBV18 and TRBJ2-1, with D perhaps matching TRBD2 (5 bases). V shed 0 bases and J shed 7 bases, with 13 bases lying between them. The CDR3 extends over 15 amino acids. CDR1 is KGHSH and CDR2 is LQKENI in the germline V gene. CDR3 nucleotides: TGTGCCAGCTCACCACCGAGCGGACCTGGAAATGAGCAGTTCTTC. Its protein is CASSPPSGPGNEQFF.

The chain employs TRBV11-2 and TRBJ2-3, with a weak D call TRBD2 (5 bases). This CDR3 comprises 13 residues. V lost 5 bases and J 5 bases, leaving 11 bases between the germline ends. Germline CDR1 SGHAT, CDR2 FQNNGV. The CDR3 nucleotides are TGTGCCAGCAGCCCGAGTGCGGGAGATACGCAGTATTTT. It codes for CASSPSAGDTQYF.

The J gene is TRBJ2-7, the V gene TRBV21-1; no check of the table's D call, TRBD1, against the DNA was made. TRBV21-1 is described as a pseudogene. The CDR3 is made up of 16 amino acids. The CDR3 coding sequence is TGTGCCAGCACCTCGGCCCTGACAGGAGACTCCTACGAGCAGTACTTC. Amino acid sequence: CASTSALTGDSYEQYF.

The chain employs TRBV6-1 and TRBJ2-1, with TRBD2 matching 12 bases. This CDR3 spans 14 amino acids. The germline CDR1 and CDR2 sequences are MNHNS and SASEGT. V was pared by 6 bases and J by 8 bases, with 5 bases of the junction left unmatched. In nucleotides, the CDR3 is TGTGCCAGCAGGACTAGCGGGAGATTTCATGAGCAGTTCTTC. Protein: CASRTSGRFHEQFF.

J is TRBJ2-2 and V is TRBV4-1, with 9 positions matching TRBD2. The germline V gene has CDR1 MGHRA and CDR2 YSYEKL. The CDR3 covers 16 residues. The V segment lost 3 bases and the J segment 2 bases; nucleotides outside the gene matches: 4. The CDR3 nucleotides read TGCGCCAGCAGCCATTCTAGCGGGACCAACACCGGGGAGCTGTTTTTT. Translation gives CASSHSSGTNTGELFF.

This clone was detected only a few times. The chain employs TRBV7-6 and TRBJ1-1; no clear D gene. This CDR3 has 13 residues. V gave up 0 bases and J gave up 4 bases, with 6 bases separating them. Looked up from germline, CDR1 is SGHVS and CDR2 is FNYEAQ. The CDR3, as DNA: TGTGCCAGCAGCTTAGCGGCTTCCACTGAAGCTTTCTTT. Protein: CASSLAASTEAFF.

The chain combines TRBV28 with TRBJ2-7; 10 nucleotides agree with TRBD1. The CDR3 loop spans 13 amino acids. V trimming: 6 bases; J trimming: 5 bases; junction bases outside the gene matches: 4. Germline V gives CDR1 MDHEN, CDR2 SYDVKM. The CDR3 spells CASRGTGVNEQYF. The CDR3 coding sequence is TGTGCCAGCAGGGGGACAGGGGTAAACGAGCAGTACTTC.

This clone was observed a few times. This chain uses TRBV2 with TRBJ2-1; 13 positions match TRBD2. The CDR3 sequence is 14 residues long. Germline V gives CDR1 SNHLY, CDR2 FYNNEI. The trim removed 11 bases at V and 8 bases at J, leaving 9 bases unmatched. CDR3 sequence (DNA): TGTGCCGACCATAGACTAGCGGGAGGATATGAGCAGTTCTTC. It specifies CADHRLAGGYEQFF.